What follows describes a single T cell receptor beta chain. Its antigen is unidentified. Unique molecular identifiers were built into the TCRbeta library. TCRdb independently ran MiXCR on the PCR reads; one entry per CDR3 protein. This sample has approximately 500,000 distinct CDR3 sequences, with roughly a quarter found just once. This record comes from a study of T-cell reconstitution after alpha-beta-depleted transplantation in children. Findings and limits, study-wide: Expanded graft clones, several hundred of them, were reportedly the source of alpha-beta T cells about two months after transplant. Surviving recipient T cells and intrathymic progenitors accounted for some patients' high TCRbeta diversity at day 60. Among T cells one year after transplant, newly produced cells accounted for most counts and diversity.

CDR1 is MNHEY, CDR2 SMNVEV, per germline (reference sequence). V lost 6 bases and J 5 bases, leaving 16 bases between the germline ends. CDR3 size: 14 residues. The sample consisted of PBMCs, taken before TCRalphabeta/CD19-depleted stem cell transplant. The chain combines TRBV27 with TRBJ1-1; D remains ambiguous. The TCR sequence derives from a boy under two years old with Wiskott-Aldrich syndrome, due to receive a stem cell transplant. In nucleotides, the CDR3 is TGTGCCAGCAGCCCCTTGGTGGCAAGGACTGAAGCTTTCTTT. Protein: CASSPLVARTEAFF.